These 9 T cell receptor beta chains originate from one sample sequenced in a study of cytomegalovirus exposure and HLA in healthy donors. The PCR ran on 60 Vbeta and 13 Jbeta primers. The method was immunoSEQ multiplex PCR; TCRdb's version includes in-frame clones alone and lacks a portion of them. The sample holds more than 110,000 clones, more than 70% seen once. The sequencing sample was made of PBMCs. The receptors were gathered from a man between 45 and 60 years old in good health and CMV-seronegative.

This chain uses TRBV4-2 with TRBJ2-7, with D unresolved. Germline V gives CDR1 LGHNA, CDR2 YNFKEQ. V was pared by 1 base and J by 5 bases, with 15 bases between. This CDR3 has 15 residues. In DNA, the CDR3 is TGTGCCAGCAGCCAAGCGGCGAGGTCGTCCGACGAGCAGTACTTC. Translated: CASSQAARSSDEQYF.

V and J are TRBV25-1 and TRBJ1-2, with 9 positions matching TRBD1. The germline V gene has CDR1 MGHDK and CDR2 SYGVNS. This CDR3 has 15 amino acids. With 3 bases clipped from V and 3 bases from J, the junction kept 5 bases outside the gene matches. The CDR3 loop is CASSDRDRAYYGYTF. The CDR3 region has the DNA TGTGCCAGCAGTGATCGGGACAGGGCGTACTATGGCTACACCTTC.

V and J are TRBV11-2 and TRBJ2-1, with a weak D call TRBD2 (6 bases). Trimming pared 3 bases from V and 9 bases from J, leaving 24 bases between. The CDR3 contains 17 residues. Germline lookup yields CDR1 SGHAT and CDR2 FQNNGV. In nucleotides, the CDR3 is TGTGCCAGCAGCTTCTTTTCGGAGGCTAGCGTCGAAGGTGAGCAGTTCTTC. Translating gives CASSFFSEASVEGEQFF.

The chain uses TRBV2 and TRBJ2-5; the D is unclear. Trimming took 5 bases from V and 5 from J, leaving 6 bases between them. CDR1 and CDR2 from the germline V gene are SNHLY and FYNNEI. There are 11 residues in the CDR3. CDR3: CASSTQETQYF. CDR3 DNA sequence: TGTGCCAGCAGTACCCAGGAGACCCAGTACTTC.

The chain has TRBV7-8 and TRBJ2-1, with TRBD2 matching over 12 bases. Germline lookup yields CDR1 SGHVS and CDR2 FQNEAQ. The CDR3 totals 16 residues. J gave up 8 bases and V 5 bases, and 10 bases lay outside the gene matches. DNA of the CDR3: TGTGCCAGCAGCCCTAGCGGGGGGGCTCTAAGGTATGAGCAGTTCTTC. Translating it yields CASSPSGGALRYEQFF.

The chain carries TRBV2 and TRBJ2-7; a possible D gene is TRBD1 (6 bases). Germline V gene data show CDR1 as SNHLY and CDR2 as FYNNEI. This CDR3 comprises 12 residues. Trimming took 6 bases from V and 3 from J, leaving 9 bases between them. CDR3 nucleotide sequence: TGTGCCAGCAGCTGGGACAACTACGAGCAGTACTTC. This translates into CASSWDNYEQYF.

Turning to this clone: The junction differs from germline at one of its ends, possibly a read error. This chain uses TRBV12-5 with TRBJ2-1; 9 nucleotides match TRBD2. CDR3 length: 18 residues. The germline V gene encodes CDR1 LGHNT and CDR2 FRNRAP. This CDR3 is CTSGLVPGAGGAYNEQFF. The CDR3 DNA is TGTACTAGTGGTTTGGTACCAGGCGCGGGGGGGGCGTACAATGAGCAGTTCTTC.

The V gene is TRBV5-1, the J gene TRBJ1-5, with TRBD1 matching 11 bases. Germline assignment: CDR1 SGHRS and CDR2 YFSETQ. V trimming: 3 bases; J trimming: 7 bases; junction bases outside the gene matches: 3. The CDR3 loop spans 14 amino acids. CDR3 bases: TGCGCCAGCAGCTCCGGGGACAGGGGGCAGCCCCAGCATTTT. It is translated as CASSSGDRGQPQHF.

The genes are TRBV6-1 and TRBJ2-5; 11 bases are a match to TRBD2. V shed 4 bases, J shed 4 bases, and the junction held 8 bases outside the gene matches. In germline, CDR1 is MNHNS, CDR2 SASEGT. The CDR3 totals 16 residues. CDR3 in amino acids: CASSVTGTSGGETQYF. DNA of the CDR3: TGTGCCAGCAGTGTCACCGGGACTAGCGGTGGAGAGACCCAGTACTTC.